The T cell receptor beta chain under discussion was sequenced for a study of cytomegalovirus exposure and HLA in healthy donors. PCR primers comprised 60 Vbeta and 13 Jbeta primers. Measured with immunoSEQ multiplex PCR; TCRdb has only the in-frame clones, and not every one. The sample has about 84,000 clones; 55% to 65% are singletons. Concerning this clone: The target antigen is unknown.

Overall study results and limits: Analyzed later, association rates of TCRs varied across HLA loci, with DRB1 most and HLA-C fewest. Donors were assumed by presence/absence analyses to have roughly uniform sequencing depth. Follow-up analysis seemed to connect common viral pathogens with several of the most significant clusters identified. The sole available immune exposure information was CMV serostatus.

The V segment lost 5 bases and the J segment 6 bases; nucleotides outside the gene matches: 4. Germline CDR1 and CDR2: SGHVS and FNYEAQ. The CDR3 covers 15 residues. The source is a woman in her thirties or forties in good health and CMV-seropositive. Sample: PBMCs. V gene TRBV7-6 combines with J gene TRBJ1-6; 10 bases agree with TRBD1. CDR3 amino acids: CASSLTGGGNSPLHF. The CDR3 nucleotides are TGTGCCAGCAGCCTGACAGGGGGCGGTAATTCACCCCTCCACTTT.